The present entry profiles one T cell receptor beta chain with its context. This clonotype was picked up many times. Its antigen specificity is not known. Nothing much larger sits one base from this clone, and base qualities are not available. Sequencing used an Illumina HiSeq 1500. The public sequencing data were trimmed at Q25 with fastp and processed into clonotypes with MiXCR by TCRdb, which kept only in-frame beta chains. Rows are combined by CDR3 protein, so each entry shows the most common genes and DNA. The sample yields a few hundred thousand distinct CDR3 sequences; roughly 18% were counted once. The ten most abundant clones make up around 9.3% of the sample. This sample stems from a study of T cell repertoires in cytomegalovirus infection (dated by TCRdb to between 2018 and 2020). Some background on the complete study: Donor HLA type was relevant to the analysis, because carriage of CMV infection together with the matching HLA type was indicated by public TCR beta signatures. What the research found in general, with its limitations: In the ex vivo response, HLA-C-restricted CMV-specific TCR beta clonotypes were dominant, and in two of eight donors the single most frequent clonotype came from this HLA-C-restricted group. In both this cohort and an independent roughly 400-donor cohort, the cumulative frequency of public TCR beta family members distinguished carriers of CMV infection plus the relevant HLA type.

The CDR3, cysteine through phenylalanine, is 18 amino acids long. Just CDR3 DNA is preserved here, 54 bases in frame from base 1. CDR1 is given as SGHVS and CDR2 as FNYEAQ, both from the germline V gene. Trimming takes 5 bases from V and 0 bases from J, and the germline ends sit 19 bases apart. In this chain, TRBV7-6 is recombined with TRBJ2-2; the D gene assignment is perhaps TRBD1 or TRBD2, with each matching 7 bases. Source material: PBMCs. This TCR derives from a human donor in good health (CMV status not recorded). Some clones in this sample may be carry-over from other donors' samples. The bases are TGTGCCAGCAGCCGCAGGGGGGGGGGCCCCGCGAACACCGGGGAGCTGTTTTTT. Its product reads: CASSRRGGGPANTGELFF.